The present T cell receptor (beta chain) was sequenced within a study of shared clonotypes between healthy human individuals. CD45RO-negative CD8 cells positively selected for CCR7 made up the naive population, which excluded terminally differentiated effector memory CD45RA+ cells. Libraries were prepared by immunoSEQ multiplex PCR; TCRdb keeps only in-frame clonotypes and omits some of them. The table lists 500,000 to 700,000 clones, 85% to 95% of them singletons. This TCR was sampled from a woman in her 30s in good health. The sequenced sample consisted of naive CD8+ T cells sorted from blood.

This CDR3 is CASSPVGGSTGELFF. The CDR3 DNA follows: TGTGCCAGCAGCCCGGTCGGCGGGAGTACCGGGGAGCTGTTTTTT. The rearrangement joins TRBV7-6 to TRBJ2-2, with 7 bases fitting TRBD2. The CDR3 loop spans 15 amino acids. With 5 bases clipped from V and 5 bases from J, the junction kept 8 bases outside the gene matches. CDR1 and CDR2 from the germline V gene are SGHVS and FNYEAQ.